The 16 T cell receptor beta chains listed next were all sequenced from one sample in a study of blood T cell repertoires in COVID-19. Using immunoSEQ multiplex PCR, the repertoire was profiled, and TCRdb retains in-frame clones only, with some absent. The sample lists a few hundred thousand clones; 85% were seen once. The sample was PBMCs or T cells enriched from blood (not recorded which). These receptors were taken from a man aged 35-49 years who had recovered from COVID-19.

With respect to this clone: Within the sample, other DNA sequences also encode this same CDR3. The chain is built from TRBV12-3 or TRBV12-4 and TRBJ2-7; weak D call: TRBD1 (5 bases). The V gene lost 1 base and the J gene lost 3 bases, with 7 bases spanning the gap. The CDR3 is 13 amino acids. The CDR3 DNA is TGTGCCAGCAGTTTAGGTACAGGCTACGAGCAGTACTTC. It specifies CASSLGTGYEQYF.

The rearrangement links TRBV5-5 to TRBJ2-5; 11 bases are a match to TRBD2. There are 16 residues in the CDR3. Germline CDR1 and CDR2: SGHKS and YYEKEE (reference sequence). V lost 3 bases to trimming and J lost 10 bases; unmatched junction nucleotides: 14. The CDR3 sequence is CASSSGQGVAGGGQYF. CDR3 bases: TGTGCCAGCAGCTCGGGACAGGGAGTAGCGGGAGGGGGCCAGTACTTC. The entire variable domain, with the rest obtained from reference TRBV5-5 and TRBJ2-5, is as follows: DAGVTQSPTHLIKTRGQQVTLRCSPISGHKSVSWYQQVLGQGPQFIFQYYEKEERGRGNFPDRFSARQFPNYSSELNVNALLLGDSALYLCASSSGQGVAGGGQYFGPGTRLLVL.

The rearrangement links TRBV29-1 to TRBJ1-1, with D possibly TRBD1 on 6 matching bases. Trimming removed 7 bases at V and 5 bases at J, with 26 bases between. The CDR3 runs 16 residues. Germline CDR1 is SQVTM and CDR2 is ANQGSEA. The CDR3 is CSALMPDGRGDTEAFF. Here the CDR3 DNA reads TGCAGCGCCCTGATGCCGGACGGCAGGGGTGATACTGAAGCTTTCTTT.

The chain joins TRBV19 to TRBJ1-1, with D maybe TRBD1 (6 bases). This CDR3 spans 15 amino acids. Trimming took off 6 bases at V and 4 bases at J, with 18 bases between the two ends. Germline CDR1 is LNHDA and CDR2 is SQIVND (reference sequence). The DNA for the CDR3 is TGTGCCAGTAGCCAACGGGGGGGCGGGAGCACTGAAGCTTTCTTT. Translating gives CASSQRGGGSTEAFF.

The chain employs TRBV19 and TRBJ2-5; tentatively, D is TRBD1 (6 bases). V dropped 6 bases and J dropped 4 bases, with 18 bases sitting between them. The CDR3 is made up of 15 amino acids. Per the germline V gene, CDR1 is LNHDA and CDR2 is SQIVND (reference sequence). The CDR3 reads CASRVGQTLGETQYF. CDR3 sequence (DNA): TGTGCCAGTAGGGTAGGACAGACCCTTGGAGAGACCCAGTACTTC.

The V and J genes are TRBV6-4 and TRBJ2-3; 10 bases are shared with TRBD2. Trimming removed 5 bases from V and 0 bases from J; junction bases left unmatched: 2. The CDR3 has 15 amino acids. Germline V gene data show CDR1 as MRHNA and CDR2 as SNTAGT. DNA of the CDR3: TGTGCCAGCAGTCAAGCGGGAGGGAGCACAGATACGCAGTATTTT. It yields the protein CASSQAGGSTDTQYF.

V usage is TRBV10-3 and J usage is TRBJ2-1; D possibly corresponds to TRBD2 (6 bases). Germline V gene lookup returns CDR1 ENHRY and CDR2 SYGVKD. V was cut by 3 bases and J by 0 bases, with 21 bases left in between. The CDR3 is made up of 19 amino acids. The CDR3 loop is CAISDRASETYHSYNEQFF. CDR3 bases: TGTGCCATCAGTGATAGGGCTAGCGAAACCTACCACTCCTACAATGAGCAGTTCTTC.

V and J are TRBV13 and TRBJ2-3; TRBD2 matches at 11 bases. V was clipped by 4 bases and J by 6 bases; unmatched bases: 9. This CDR3 comprises 16 residues. From germline, CDR1 is PRHDT and CDR2 FYEKMQ (reference sequence). CDR3 amino acids: CASSSRSGRAGDTQYF. CDR3 in DNA: TGTGCCAGCAGCTCCCGTAGCGGGAGGGCCGGCGATACGCAGTATTTT.

The CDR3 bases are TGTGCCAGCAGTTACTCGTCTATTTCAATGAACACTGAAGCTTTCTTT. As protein: CASSYSSISMNTEAFF. The V and J genes are TRBV6-5 and TRBJ1-1; no definite D call. CDR1 is MNHEY and CDR2 is SVGAGI in the germline V gene. V lost 0 bases, J lost 0 bases, and 11 bases lay in between. The CDR3 extends over 16 amino acids.

This clone has only a few counts. The chain uses TRBV5-1 and TRBJ1-1, with D uncertain. Germline assignment: CDR1 SGHRS and CDR2 YFSETQ. Trimming shortened V by 0 bases and J by 1 base, and 16 bases separated the two germline ends. CDR3 length: 17 residues. The CDR3 spells CASSLVARGGRNTEAFF. The CDR3 DNA sequence: TGCGCCAGCAGCTTGGTGGCGCGGGGTGGGAGGAACACTGAAGCTTTCTTT.

The genes are TRBV2 and TRBJ2-5; 12 bases match TRBD1. Germline loops: CDR1 SNHLY, CDR2 FYNNEI. CDR3 length equals 16 residues. The J segment lost 14 bases and the V segment lost 5 bases, leaving 18 bases of the junction unmatched. DNA for the CDR3: TGTGCCAGCAGTCTGAATACCGGGACAGGGGGCCCTCGCAAATACTTC. It specifies CASSLNTGTGGPRKYF.

This chain links TRBV27 with TRBJ1-2, with 12 bases that match TRBD1. Germline CDR1 is MNHEY and CDR2 is SMNVEV (reference sequence). The CDR3 is 16 amino acids. The junction had 7 bases not matched to a gene; V was cut back by 1 base and J by 7 bases. CDR3 sequence reads: CASSLLGQGAAGGYTF. The CDR3 region has the DNA TGTGCCAGCAGTTTATTGGGACAGGGGGCGGCAGGTGGCTACACCTTC.

This sequence joins TRBV7-2 and TRBJ2-7, with D maybe TRBD2 (7 bases). The germline V gene has CDR1 SGHTA and CDR2 FQGNSA. This CDR3 is 13 amino acids long. Trimming left V 3 bases short and J 4 bases short, with 10 bases between. The CDR3 loop reads CASSFRGAYEQYF. The CDR3 coding sequence is TGTGCCAGCAGCTTTCGGGGGGCATACGAGCAGTACTTC.

V gene TRBV28 combines with J gene TRBJ2-3, with TRBD1 matching over 8 bases. CDR3 length: 15 amino acids. From germline, CDR1 is MDHEN and CDR2 SYDVKM. V lost 5 bases to trimming and J lost 1 base; unmatched junction nucleotides: 5. Here the CDR3 reads CASSDNRGGTDTQYF. The CDR3, as DNA: TGTGCCAGCAGTGATAACAGGGGGGGCACAGATACGCAGTATTTT. Looking up the rest from reference TRBV28 and TRBJ2-3 gives the full variable domain: DVKVTQSSRYLVKRTGEKVFLECVQDMDHENMFWYRQDPGLGLRLIYFSYDVKMKEKGDIPEGYSVSREKKERFSLILESASTNQTSMYLCASSDNRGGTDTQYFGPGTRLTVL.

This clone appeared a few times. The chain employs TRBV25-1 and TRBJ1-2, with 7 bases fitting TRBD1. Trimming at V came to 3 bases and at J to 4 bases, leaving 11 bases not matched to a gene. Looked up from germline, CDR1 is MGHDK and CDR2 is SYGVNS. The CDR3 has 16 residues. The CDR3 DNA is TGTGCCAGCAGTGACTCAACCCTCGGGACAGCCTATGGCTACACCTTC. Its translation: CASSDSTLGTAYGYTF.

The chain has TRBV7-2 and TRBJ2-7; D remains unclear. Germline CDR1 SGHTA, CDR2 FQGNSA. V was cut by 5 bases and J by 5 bases, with 13 bases left in between. The CDR3 extends over 13 amino acids. This CDR3 reads CASSLNRANEQYF. In DNA, the CDR3 is TGTGCCAGCAGCCTGAATCGAGCGAACGAGCAGTACTTC.